The 26 T cell receptor beta chains below were found in one sample sequenced in a study of Ad26.COV2.S vaccination and SARS-CoV-2 variants. Data came from immunoSEQ multiplex PCR; TCRdb stores just in-frame clones and leaves some out. Of fewer than 400,000 clones listed, about 82% are singletons. Specified treatment: over 15 received Ad26.COV2.S at low or high dose, single or two shots; about five received placebo; per-sample allocation not given. Samples analyzed were those drawn on day 63 after the first vaccine or placebo injection. The material sequenced was peripheral blood, taken in a trial of Ad26.COV2.S vaccine versus placebo. The origin of the receptors is a person between 18 and 65 years old who received the Ad26.COV2.S COVID-19 vaccine or a placebo.

CDR3 sequence: CASSYSYHRGRDTGELFF. The CDR3 DNA reads as TGTGCCAGCAGTTACTCGTACCACAGGGGTAGAGACACCGGGGAGCTGTTTTTT. The gene calls are TRBV6-2 or TRBV6-3 and TRBJ2-2, with 7 bases that match TRBD1. Germline CDR1 is MNHEY and CDR2 is SVGEGT. This CDR3 region has 18 residues. The V and J ends lost 0 bases and 3 bases, in that order; junction bases with no gene match: 10.

The chain has TRBV19 and TRBJ1-6; the D gene is possibly TRBD1 (6 bases). The germline V and J ends were trimmed by 4 bases and 9 bases, with 19 bases remaining between them. Per germline, CDR1 LNHDA and CDR2 SQIVND (reference sequence). The CDR3 length is 16 residues. Here the CDR3 DNA reads TGTGCCAGTAGTACCTCGTACCGGGACACCTTTTCACCCCTCCACTTT. Its protein is CASSTSYRDTFSPLHF.

V and J are TRBV15 and TRBJ2-2; the match to TRBD2 covers 8 bases. In germline, CDR1 is LNHNV, CDR2 YYDKDF (reference sequence). J was trimmed by 6 bases and V by 1 base; bases with no gene match: 10. The CDR3 length is 17 residues. CDR3 sequence (DNA): TGTGCCACCAGCAGAGCTCTCGGGACTAGGGGTGCCGGGGAGCTGTTTTTT. Protein: CATSRALGTRGAGELFF.

The gene calls are TRBV9 and TRBJ2-3, with TRBD1 matching over 7 bases. The CDR3 extends over 15 amino acids. Germline CDR1 reads SGDLS; CDR2 reads YYNGEE. With V trimmed by 4 bases and J by 2 bases, 7 bases remained unmatched. The CDR3 nucleotides read TGTGCCAGCAGCTCTCGGGACAGCTACACAGATACGCAGTATTTT. As protein: CASSSRDSYTDTQYF.

The V call is TRBV5-1, the J call TRBJ2-6; 12 bases align to TRBD1. CDR3 length equals 18 residues. Trimming took 0 bases from V and 4 from J; bases not matched to a gene: 5. Per the germline V gene, CDR1 is SGHRS and CDR2 is YFSETQ. CDR3 nucleotide sequence: TGCGCCAGCAGCTTGGGAGGGACAGGGGGCACAGGGGCCAACGTCCTGACTTTC. Translation gives CASSLGGTGGTGANVLTF.

This clone was counted once. The V and J genes are TRBV5-1 and TRBJ1-6, with a weak D call TRBD1 (6 bases). The CDR3 runs 15 residues. The germline gives CDR1 SGHRS, CDR2 YFSETQ. The V and J ends lost 4 bases and 2 bases respectively, with 10 bases between them. The CDR3 spells CASSLDRPYNSPLHF. In DNA form, the CDR3 reads TGCGCCAGCAGCCTAGACAGGCCCTATAATTCACCCCTCCACTTT.

This chain uses TRBV4-2 with TRBJ1-2; TRBD1 aligns across 8 bases. In germline, CDR1 is LGHNA, CDR2 YNFKEQ. The CDR3 extends over 18 amino acids. V dropped 0 bases and J dropped 5; count of bases not matched to a gene: 14. The chain's CDR3 is CASSQDWAGGAIGYGYTF. In DNA form, the CDR3 reads TGTGCCAGCAGCCAAGATTGGGCAGGGGGCGCGATAGGGTATGGCTACACCTTC.

V usage is TRBV18 and J usage is TRBJ1-4, with no clear D. Trimming removed 2 bases from V and 2 bases from J, with 9 bases in between. Germline values: CDR1 KGHSH, CDR2 LQKENI. CDR3 length equals 15 residues. The CDR3 DNA is TGTGCCAGCTCACCAGGGGAGAAGACTAATGAAAAACTGTTTTTT. Its protein is CASSPGEKTNEKLFF.

The chain employs TRBV7-2 and TRBJ2-3; 13 bases are shared with TRBD2. J lost 3 bases, V lost 4 bases, and 7 bases had no gene match. Germline loops: CDR1 SGHTA, CDR2 FQGNSA. This CDR3 has 17 residues. The CDR3 region has the DNA TGTGCCAGCAGCTCACTACTAGCGGGGGGGCAGACAGATACGCAGTATTTT. The encoded protein is CASSSLLAGGQTDTQYF.

As to this clone: Different DNA sequences within this sample yield the same CDR3. The chain is built from TRBV18 and TRBJ2-2, with 11 positions matching TRBD1. This CDR3 is built from 15 residues. The V and J ends lost 6 bases and 5 bases, in that order; junction bases with no gene match: 5. Germline CDR1 and CDR2: KGHSH and LQKENI. In nucleotides, the CDR3 is TGTGCCAGCTCTCCGGACAGGGGGCGGACCGGGGAGCTGTTTTTT. It yields the protein CASSPDRGRTGELFF.

The genes are TRBV7-2 and TRBJ2-7; 8 nucleotides match TRBD1. The germline CDR1 and CDR2 sequences are SGHTA and FQGNSA. After removal of 5 bases from V and 2 bases from J, the junction contained 8 bases not matched to a gene. This CDR3 comprises 15 residues. The CDR3 DNA is TGTGCCAGCAGCCCGGACAGGGTCAGGGCCTACGAGCAGTACTTC. It specifies CASSPDRVRAYEQYF.

This rearrangement joins TRBV6-2 or TRBV6-3 to TRBJ1-2; D possibly corresponds to TRBD1 (6 bases). Trimming shortened V by 2 bases and J by 5 bases, and 18 bases separated the two germline ends. Germline V gene lookup returns CDR1 MNHEY and CDR2 SVGEGT. This CDR3 is built from 16 residues. The CDR3 sequence is CASSYPTRIQGYGYTF. The CDR3 coding sequence is TGTGCCAGCAGTTACCCCACAAGGATCCAGGGGTATGGCTACACCTTC.

The CDR3 loop is CASSDHDRGIFGYTF. Here the CDR3 DNA reads TGTGCCAGCAGTGACCACGACAGGGGAATCTTTGGCTACACCTTC. The J gene is TRBJ1-2, the V gene TRBV6-1; 8 bases line up with TRBD1. The V and J ends lost 3 bases and 7 bases, in that order; junction bases with no gene match: 10. The germline V gene has CDR1 MNHNS and CDR2 SASEGT. This CDR3 has 15 amino acids.

The rearrangement links TRBV6-5 to TRBJ2-7, with 11 nucleotides matching TRBD2. Germline V gives CDR1 MNHEY, CDR2 SVGAGI. J gave up 6 bases and V 5 bases, and 9 bases lay outside the gene matches. The CDR3 covers 15 residues. CDR3 loop: CASSLRTSGSVEQYF. CDR3 DNA sequence: TGTGCCAGCAGTCTCAGGACTAGCGGGTCGGTCGAGCAGTACTTC.

This chain uses TRBV11-3 with TRBJ2-1; D call uncertain. Germline V gene data show CDR1 as SGHNT and CDR2 as YENEEA. The CDR3 consists of 13 residues. Trimming cost V 0 bases and J 5 bases, with 5 bases left between them. CDR3 coding DNA: TGTGCCAGCAGCTTAGATCGGCACAATGAGCAGTTCTTC. The encoded protein is CASSLDRHNEQFF.

The chain carries TRBV3-1 (or the pseudogene TRBV3-2) and TRBJ1-2; no firm D call. The CDR3 extends over 14 amino acids. The germline gives CDR1 LGHDT, CDR2 YNNKEL (reference sequence). Trimming removed 1 base from V and 7 bases from J, with 13 bases in between. The CDR3 here is CASSQAGNSFGYTF. CDR3 nucleotides: TGTGCCAGCAGCCAAGCCGGGAACTCATTTGGCTACACCTTC.

V gene TRBV4-2 combines with J gene TRBJ2-7; unclear D gene. Germline V gives CDR1 LGHNA, CDR2 YNFKEQ. Trimming removed 4 bases at V and 2 bases at J, with 6 bases between. This CDR3 comprises 12 residues. This CDR3 reads CASSLDPYEQYF. The CDR3 nucleotides read TGTGCCAGCAGCCTCGATCCCTACGAGCAGTACTTC.

The chain couples TRBV3-1 (or the pseudogene TRBV3-2) to TRBJ1-2, with 7 bases fitting TRBD1. V was clipped by 2 bases and J by 8 bases; unmatched bases: 11. CDR1 is LGHDT and CDR2 is YNNKEL in the germline V gene (reference sequence). The CDR3 spans 15 residues. In DNA form, the CDR3 reads TGTGCCAGCAGCCAATCCGGACAGGCTGGTGGGGGCTACACCTTC. It is translated as CASSQSGQAGGGYTF.

The chain employs TRBV27 and TRBJ2-3, with a tentative D call TRBD2 (5 bases). The CDR3 spans 15 residues. Germline loops: CDR1 MNHEY, CDR2 SMNVEV (reference sequence). V shed 10 bases and J shed 1 base, with 18 bases lying between them. For the CDR3, the DNA is TGTGCCACCGCTATTCGTAGTAGCGGCACAGATACGCAGTATTTT. Encoded protein: CATAIRSSGTDTQYF.

The chain is built from TRBV20-1 and TRBJ2-5; D perhaps matches TRBD2 (5 bases). The V end lost 4 bases, the J end lost 3 bases, and 12 bases lay between the germline ends. Germline values: CDR1 DFQATT, CDR2 SNEGSKA (reference sequence). The CDR3 is made up of 13 amino acids. The CDR3 region has the DNA TGCAGTGCTAATGACTACCCGGAAGAGACCCAGTACTTC. Its protein is CSANDYPEETQYF.

The rearrangement links TRBV11-2 to TRBJ2-7, with 7 bases matching TRBD1. V shed 7 bases, J shed 4 bases, and the junction held 10 bases outside the gene matches. Germline V lookup: CDR1 SGHAT, CDR2 FQNNGV. The length of the CDR3 is 14 residues. The CDR3 DNA is TGTGCCAGCAATTCCAAGGGACAGATATACGAGCAGTACTTC. It encodes CASNSKGQIYEQYF.

V and J are TRBV9 and TRBJ1-3, with a tentative D call TRBD1 (5 bases). This CDR3 contains 15 residues. Trimming cost V 0 bases and J 3 bases, with 10 bases left between them. The V gene's germline CDR1 is SGDLS and CDR2 YYNGEE. CDR3 in DNA: TGTGCCAGCAGCGTAGAAGCAGGGCTTGGAAACACCATATATTTT. Translated, it gives CASSVEAGLGNTIYF.

This chain links TRBV5-4 with TRBJ2-5; TRBD1 matches at 7 bases. V was clipped by 0 bases and J by 5 bases; unmatched bases: 13. Looked up from germline, CDR1 is SGHNT and CDR2 is YYREEE (reference sequence). The CDR3 is 17 residues long. The CDR3 spells CASSLETWTGAGETQYF. In DNA, the CDR3 is TGTGCCAGCAGCTTGGAAACCTGGACAGGAGCAGGGGAGACCCAGTACTTC.

This clone showed up just a few times. The CDR3 coding sequence is TGTGCCAGCAGTGAAGAGGTTAGCGGATTCAATGAGCAGTTCTTC. This encodes CASSEEVSGFNEQFF. The gene calls are TRBV6-1 and TRBJ2-1, with TRBD2 as a possible D gene (6 bases). Germline V CDR1 and CDR2: MNHNS, SASEGT. V dropped 1 base and J dropped 6 bases, with 13 bases sitting between them. The CDR3 is 15 residues long.

The chain couples TRBV11-3 to TRBJ2-3; D call uncertain. This CDR3 is 13 amino acids long. Germline V gene data show CDR1 as SGHNT and CDR2 as YENEEA. V was clipped by 4 bases and J by 3 bases, with 8 bases between them. The DNA for the CDR3 is TGTGCCAGCAGCTGGGTGAGGACAGATACGCAGTATTTT. This gives the protein CASSWVRTDTQYF.

This clone turned up a few times. V usage is TRBV30 and J usage is TRBJ2-7, with 8 bases aligning to TRBD1. Germline V gene lookup returns CDR1 GTSNPN and CDR2 SVGIG (reference sequence). Trimming at V came to 1 base and at J to 5 bases, leaving 4 bases not matched to a gene. This CDR3 spans 13 amino acids. The CDR3 loop reads CAWSGRQGHEQYF. For the CDR3, the DNA is TGTGCCTGGAGTGGCCGACAGGGGCACGAGCAGTACTTC.